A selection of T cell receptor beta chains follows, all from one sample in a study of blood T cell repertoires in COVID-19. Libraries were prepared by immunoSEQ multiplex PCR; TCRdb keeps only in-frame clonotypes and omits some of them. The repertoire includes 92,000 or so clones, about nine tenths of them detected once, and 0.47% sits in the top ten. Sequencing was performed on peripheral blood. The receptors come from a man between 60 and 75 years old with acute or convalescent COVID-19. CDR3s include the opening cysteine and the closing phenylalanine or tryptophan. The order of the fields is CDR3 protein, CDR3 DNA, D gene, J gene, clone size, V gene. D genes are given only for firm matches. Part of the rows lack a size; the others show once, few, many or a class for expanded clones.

CATSNLQIQETQYF,TGTGCCACCAGCAATCTACAGATCCAAGAGACCCAGTACTTC,.,TRBJ2-5,.,TRBV15
CSVRRDRNTGELFF,TGCAGCGTTCGCCGGGACAGGAACACCGGGGAGCTGTTTTTT,TRBD1,TRBJ2-2,.,TRBV29-1
CASSEEGISYNEQFF,TGTGCCAGCAGTGAGGAGGGTATATCCTACAATGAGCAGTTCTTC,.,TRBJ2-1,.,TRBV2
CASEQNGNYGYTF,TGTGCCAGCGAACAGAATGGAAACTATGGCTACACCTTC,.,TRBJ1-2,.,TRBV12-3/TRBV12-4
CASSEARTTVNGYTF,TGTGCCAGCAGTGAAGCTCGGACAACCGTAAATGGCTACACCTTC,.,TRBJ1-2,.,TRBV6-1
CASTLGEAYNEQFF,TGTGCCAGCACTTTAGGGGAAGCTTACAATGAGCAGTTCTTC,.,TRBJ2-1,few,TRBV7-2
CASSLKVRVPEQYF,TGCGCCAGCAGCTTGAAGGTGAGGGTTCCCGAGCAGTACTTC,.,TRBJ2-7,.,TRBV5-1
CASSIPGTGNQPQHF,TGTGCCAGTAGTATACCGGGGACAGGCAATCAGCCCCAGCATTTT,TRBD1,TRBJ1-5,.,TRBV19
CASSYGTPGQGNYEQYF,TGTGCCAGCTCCTACGGGACGCCGGGACAGGGGAACTACGAGCAGTACTTC,TRBD1,TRBJ2-7,.,TRBV18
CASTSRLAGGSSYNEQFF,TGCGCCAGCACGTCTCGGCTAGCGGGGGGCAGCTCCTACAATGAGCAGTTCTTC,TRBD2,TRBJ2-1,.,TRBV5-1
CASSEYGVTGEVFF,TGTGCCAGCAGTGAATACGGGGTGACAGGGGAGGTCTTCTTT,TRBD1,TRBJ1-1,.,TRBV25-1
CASRSTGGSEAFF,TGTGCCAGCAGATCAACAGGGGGCTCTGAAGCTTTCTTT,TRBD1,TRBJ1-1,.,TRBV7-9
CASSLGAPTNTEAFF,TGCGCCAGCAGCTTGGGAGCTCCTACGAACACTGAAGCTTTCTTT,.,TRBJ1-1,.,TRBV5-1
CASSLAGGPNEQFF,TGTGCCAGCAGCTTAGCGGGAGGGCCTAATGAGCAGTTCTTC,TRBD2,TRBJ2-1,once,TRBV7-3
CASSQGPSGRTRETQYF,TGTGCCAGCAGCCAGGGCCCTAGCGGGCGGACGAGAGAGACCCAGTACTTC,TRBD2,TRBJ2-5,.,TRBV3-1/TRBV3-2
CASSRSGGAEVKGEQFF,TGTGCCAGCAGTCGCAGCGGGGGGGCCGAGGTTAAAGGTGAGCAGTTCTTC,TRBD2,TRBJ2-1,.,TRBV2
CASSSGQGGGYTF,TGTGCCAGCAGTTCGGGACAGGGCGGTGGCTACACCTTC,TRBD1,TRBJ1-2,.,TRBV6-5
CAGSEIAGAAGEQYF,TGTGCCGGCAGTGAAATAGCGGGAGCGGCAGGCGAGCAGTACTTC,TRBD2,TRBJ2-7,.,TRBV2
CASSTSGREPYEQYF,TGCGCCAGCAGCACCTCTGGGCGGGAGCCCTACGAGCAGTACTTC,TRBD2,TRBJ2-7,.,TRBV5-1
CAWSLIQGHEQYF,TGTGCCTGGAGCCTAATACAGGGCCACGAGCAGTACTTC,.,TRBJ2-7,.,TRBV30
CASSERGTDTDTQYF,TGTGCCAGCAGTGAAAGGGGAACTGACACAGATACGCAGTATTTT,.,TRBJ2-3,.,TRBV2
CASSSISPGGLAGGTDTQYF,TGTGCCAGCAGTTCCATTTCCCCCGGGGGGTTAGCGGGAGGGACAGATACGCAGTATTTT,TRBD2,TRBJ2-3,.,TRBV27
CASRRTSANTGELFF,TGTGCCAGTAGGCGGACTAGCGCCAACACCGGGGAGCTGTTTTTT,TRBD2,TRBJ2-2,.,TRBV19
CASSIVPQPQHF,TGTGCCAGTAGTATAGTTCCGCAGCCCCAGCATTTT,.,TRBJ1-5,.,TRBV19
CASSRGVPRETQYF,TGCGCCAGCAGCCGGGGAGTCCCTCGAGAGACCCAGTACTTC,.,TRBJ2-5,.,TRBV5-1
CASSYSGGDTGELFF,TGTGCCAGCAGTTACAGCGGGGGGGACACCGGGGAGCTGTTTTTT,TRBD2,TRBJ2-2,.,TRBV6-5
CASSNSTAVYEQYF,TGCGCCAGCAGCAACTCGACTGCGGTGTACGAGCAGTACTTC,.,TRBJ2-7,.,TRBV5-1
CASSFNLGATGNTIYF,TGTGCCAGCAGCTTTAATCTGGGGGCAACTGGAAACACCATATATTTT,.,TRBJ1-3,.,TRBV5-4